Sequencing of this T cell receptor (beta chain) was carried out in a study of PD-1 blockade in classical Hodgkin lymphoma (dated by TCRdb to the early 2020s). About the full investigation: Nivolumab dosing was 3 mg/kg intravenously every 2 weeks, continuing until either disease progression or unacceptable toxicity. The study used TCR beta sequencing and CyTOF to define a peripheral blood immune signature of response to PD-1 blockade in classical Hodgkin lymphoma.

Trimming removed 0 bases from V and 8 bases from J, leaving 14 bases between the germline ends. The CDR3 holds 15 amino acids from the cysteine to the phenylalanine. Only the CDR3 region is kept as DNA, spanning 45 bases read in frame from base 1. CDR1 KGHSH and CDR2 LQKENI were looked up in the germline V gene. The Qiagen DNeasy kit was used to extract genomic DNA from unsorted PBMCs and from the negatively selected CD4+ and CD8+ fractions. Using primers that anneal to V and J segments, immunoSEQ multiplex PCR amplified the TCR beta CDR3 regions. A synthetic immune receptor repertoire was used to minimize amplification bias, and remaining bias was computationally removed after sequencing. The paper's processing steps were these. Custom Python scripts were used to quantify repertoire diversity as the Shannon entropy index. Unsorted, CD4+ and CD8+ repertoires were analyzed separately, except for combined analyses in which CD4+ and CD8+ sequences were merged in silico. Clonal expansion was defined as at least a 2-fold frequency increase after treatment relative to C1D1, with a pseudocount of 0.5 for undetected baseline clones. Singleton clones were defined as clones with 0 or 1 copy at C1D1, and non-singleton clones were defined as clones with 2 or more copies. Clones expanded in unsorted samples were assigned a CD4+, CD8+ or unknown annotation through matching of protein sequences in sorted samples from the same patient. Wilcoxon tests were applied to paired samples to test diversity changes from C1D1 to C4D1. TCRdb obtained this table from immuneACCESS and retained in-frame rearrangements with V and J assigned. These tables miss some clones; where compared with another copy, unresolved V genes account for less than half of the shortfall, and the remainder is unexplained. V, J and clone size are taken as reported in that table, and D and trimming were inferred from the DNA itself. The sample records roughly 96,000 clones, about 91% of which are singletons. Of the sample, 9.5% to 12% is held by the ten largest clones.

Study-wide findings and limitations: Baseline diversity similar to that of newly diagnosed patients was observed in trial patients achieving complete response, whereas significantly lower diversity was observed in partial responders and progressors. The study was restricted to a single clinical trial cohort, and the causes of repertoire differences, possibly disease activity or prior therapy, were left undefined. Baseline TCR diversity was reported as lower in newly diagnosed patients than in healthy donors, and lower still in relapsed/refractory patients. Diversity was lower in patients who began nivolumab less than 1 year after ASCT, so these patients were left out of later analyses to avoid confounding by immune reconstitution. A significant rise by C4D1 was seen in CD4+ but not CD8+ TCR diversity (p=0.0027 vs p=0.16), with the rise being most apparent in complete responders (p=0.02).

For this clone: There is no known antigen for this receptor. The input lacks base qualities; no much larger clone sits a single base away.

Read against the paper, the sample's time point label means: cycle 2 day 1 (C2D1) of nivolumab. Every trial patient had relapsed following autologous stem cell transplantation, and prior brentuximab vedotin exposure was what differed among cohorts A, B and C. The trial cohort included 45 to 65 patients with relapsed/refractory classical Hodgkin lymphoma, and each patient had a best overall response of complete response, partial response or progressive disease. In the multi-cohort phase II CheckMate 205 trial, trial patients received single-agent nivolumab. An independent review committee assessed best overall response using the 2007 International Working Group response criteria. PBMCs from the trial were collected at three points: immediately before nivolumab initiation (C1D1), and during therapy at cycle 2 day 1 and cycle 4 day 1. Peripheral blood was collected in 8 mL Vacutainer Cell Preparation Tubes, from which PBMCs were isolated by centrifugation and then cryopreserved.

The sequence came from a human donor with classical Hodgkin lymphoma. In this chain, TRBV18 is recombined with TRBJ2-1, with the D segment identity uncertain. Source: peripheral blood mononuclear cells (PBMCs), taken before the second cycle of nivolumab. Read as DNA, the sequence is TGTGCCAGCTCACCACCTTCGACCAGTCGCCATGAGCAGTTCTTC. Translation gives CASSPPSTSRHEQFF.